This TCR beta chain originates from a study of T cells after yellow fever vaccination. Study overall: SMART-Seq v4 Ultra Low Input handled preparation of low-cell-number fractions. Study-level results: Repertoires sorted by FACS could include abundant clonotypes that are contaminants from the bulk population. Clones that expanded after primary vaccination mostly reappeared after the booster (roughly 96% CD4, 70% to 90% CD8).

This CDR3 contains 11 residues. The V and J ends lost 4 bases and 5 bases respectively, with 5 bases between them. Germline assignment: CDR1 SGHVS and CDR2 FQNEAQ. In this sample, this clonotype turned up many times. Its antigen is unknown. Template switching with 5'RACE generated the TCR cDNA and added a universal primer site and UMIs. In TCRdb, the 5' RACE reads were re-called with MiXCR into one record per CDR3 protein. The table lists about 130,000 distinct CDR3 sequences, 8% to 10% of them singletons. Sequenced material: CD8+ T cells sorted from PBMCs, taken on the day of the yellow fever booster vaccination. The receptor comes from a man younger than 30 who received the YFV17D yellow fever vaccine. This chain connects TRBV7-8 to TRBJ2-5; D gene unclear. CDR3 residues: CASSSQETQYF. The CDR3 DNA is TGTGCCAGCAGCTCGCAGGAGACCCAGTACTTC.